The 20 T cell receptor beta chains given below trace back to one sample, sequenced in a study of T cells in Graves' hyperthyroidism and ophthalmopathy. Amplification yielded TCR beta CDR3 regions, with RNA transcripts as the source. The primer set for the first-round RT-PCR of the TCR CDR3 was HTBI. In TCRdb, the multiplex PCR reads were re-called with MiXCR into one record per CDR3 protein. The sample contains 250,000 to 300,000 distinct CDR3 sequences, just over 14% of which appear only once. Material: blood. The receptors originated from a woman aged 40 to 50 with Graves' hyperthyroidism that later progressed to Graves' ophthalmopathy.

The table lists this clonotype with many counts. This chain uses TRBV28 with TRBJ2-1, with 7 bases that match TRBD2. Germline V gives CDR1 MDHEN, CDR2 SYDVKM. The length of the CDR3 is 17 residues. Germline trimming cut 5 bases from V and 3 bases from J; bases unmatched to any gene: 13. The DNA for the CDR3 is TGTGCCAGCAGTCTCCCTTCAGGAGCTAGCGGCTACAATGAGCAGTTCTTC. It yields the protein CASSLPSGASGYNEQFF.

In this sample, this clonotype turned up many times. The rearrangement links TRBV5-1 to TRBJ2-5; D is perhaps TRBD1 (8 bases). Per germline, CDR1 SGHRS and CDR2 YFSETQ. The CDR3 has 16 residues. Trimming shortened V by 0 bases and J by 5 bases, and 17 bases separated the two germline ends. The CDR3 DNA is TGCGCCAGCAGCTTGGCAGGACAGGGAGGGTCGGAGACCCAGTACTTC. It specifies CASSLAGQGGSETQYF. The full variable domain, in which reference TRBV5-1 and TRBJ2-5 provide the parts outside the CDR3, is KAGVTQTPRYLIKTRGQQVTLSCSPISGHRSVSWYQQTPGQGLQFLFEYFSETQRNKGNFPGRFSGRQFSNSRSEMNVSTLELGDSALYLCASSLAGQGGSETQYFGPGTRLLVL.

The J gene is TRBJ1-5, the V gene TRBV7-9; TRBD1 might be the D (5 bases). From germline, CDR1 is SEHNR and CDR2 FQNEAQ (reference sequence). V shed 5 bases and J shed 0 bases, with 8 bases lying between them. The CDR3 consists of 14 residues. CDR3 amino acids: CASSVRGSNQPQHF. DNA for the CDR3: TGTGCCAGCAGCGTGAGGGGTAGCAATCAGCCCCAGCATTTT. Complete variable domain (other parts from reference TRBV7-9 and TRBJ1-5): DTGVSQNPRHKITKRGQNVTFRCDPISEHNRLYWYRQTLGQGPEFLTYFQNEAQLEKSRLLSDRFSAERPKGSFSTLEIQRTEQGDSAMYLCASSVRGSNQPQHFGDGTRLSIL.

In its sample, this clonotype was seen many times. The rearrangement joins TRBV28 to TRBJ2-2, with D possibly TRBD1 on 5 matching bases. The CDR3 is 12 residues long. Trimming took 6 bases from V and 7 from J, leaving 9 bases between them. Germline V gene sequence: CDR1 MDHEN, CDR2 SYDVKM. The CDR3 DNA sequence: TGTGCCAGCAGACAGGTGAACGGGGAGCTGTTTTTT. It yields the protein CASRQVNGELFF.

Comments on this clonotype: The junction departs from germline at one end; a sequencing error may be responsible. This chain links TRBV5-5 with TRBJ2-2, with TRBD2 as a possible D gene (5 bases). The CDR3 runs 17 residues. The V gene's germline CDR1 is SGHKS and CDR2 YYEKEE (reference sequence). The DNA of the CDR3 is TGTGCCAGCAGCTTGATTTTGGTCGGGCAAAACACCGGGGAGCTGCTTTTT. Protein sequence: CASSLILVGQNTGELLF.

This clonotype was detected only a few times. In DNA form, the CDR3 reads TGTGCCAGCAGCCCTTCGCTAGCGGAGGGAGGTCTGCAGCAGTATTTT. The encoded protein is CASSPSLAEGGLQQYF. The chain has TRBV5-6 and TRBJ2-3; 7 bases align to TRBD2. Per the germline V gene, CDR1 is SGHDT and CDR2 is YYEEEE. This CDR3 spans 16 amino acids. Germline trimming cut 4 bases from V and 11 bases from J; bases unmatched to any gene: 19.

The chain has TRBV18 and TRBJ1-2; TRBD1 aligns across 7 bases. The ends lost 4 bases at V and 5 bases at J; junction bases unmatched: 7. From germline, CDR1 is KGHSH and CDR2 LQKENI. This CDR3 region has 14 residues. CDR3 protein: CASSLSTGIYGYTF. The CDR3, as DNA: TGTGCCAGCTCACTCTCGACAGGGATTTATGGCTACACCTTC. Filled out from reference TRBV18 and TRBJ1-2, the complete variable domain reads NAGVMQNPRHLVRRRGQEARLRCSPMKGHSHVYWYRQLPEEGLKFMVYLQKENIIDESGMPKERFSAEFPKEGPSILRIQQVVRGDSAAYFCASSLSTGIYGYTFGSGTRLTVV.

The sample holds many counts of this clonotype. The chain couples TRBV6-8 to TRBJ1-4; 9 bases map to TRBD1. Trimming at V came to 2 bases and at J to 1 base, leaving 2 bases not matched to a gene. The CDR3 spans 16 residues. Germline lookup yields CDR1 MNHGY and CDR2 SAAAGT. The CDR3 coding sequence is TGTGCCAGCAGTTACCAGACAGGGGGAACTAATGAAAAACTGTTTTTT. The encoded protein is CASSYQTGGTNEKLFF.

This clonotype was observed a handful of times. The chain joins TRBV20-1 to TRBJ2-1; D is unclear. V was shortened by 3 bases and J by 0 bases, with 15 bases between the two germline ends. The CDR3 sequence is 16 residues long. Germline V CDR1 and CDR2: DFQATT, SNEGSKA (reference sequence). DNA of the CDR3: TGCAGTGCTAGTGAGGCCTACTGGGCCTCCTACAATGAGCAGTTCTTC. The encoded protein is CSASEAYWASYNEQFF.

About this clonotype: Possible read error: a much larger clone is one base away. The chain links TRBV18 to TRBJ2-2; D is perhaps TRBD1 (5 bases). This CDR3 has 14 residues. CDR1 is KGHSH, CDR2 LQKENI, per germline. Trimming left V 5 bases short and J 2 bases short, with 9 bases between. CDR3 sequence reads: CASSSGYNTGELFF. Written as DNA, the CDR3 is TGTGCCAGCTCATCAGGGTACAACACCGGGGAGCTGTTTTTT.

This clonotype showed up many times. The genes are TRBV2 and TRBJ1-6; possibly TRBD1 for D (5 bases). Germline V gene sequence: CDR1 SNHLY, CDR2 FYNNEI. CDR3 length: 13 residues. Trimming took off 8 bases at V and 9 bases at J, with 14 bases between the two ends. The CDR3 DNA follows: TGTGCCAGCGAATACCCAGGGATTTCACCCCTCCACTTT. Amino acid sequence: CASEYPGISPLHF.

The sample holds many counts of this clonotype. This sequence joins TRBV29-1 and TRBJ2-7; TRBD2 is a possible D gene (6 bases). Trimming left V 6 bases short and J 3 bases short, with 15 bases between. Germline assignment: CDR1 SQVTM and CDR2 ANQGSEA. This CDR3 has 13 residues. DNA of the CDR3: TGCAGCGTGACCCGGGGGTCCAACTACGAGCAGTACTTC. This translates into CSVTRGSNYEQYF.

The chain employs TRBV7-2 and TRBJ2-1; no definite D call. In germline, CDR1 is SGHTA, CDR2 FQGNSA. Trimming stripped 1 base from V and 3 bases from J, with 13 bases between. The CDR3 consists of 16 residues. CDR3 residues: CASSLEALGIYNEQFF. DNA for the CDR3: TGTGCCAGCAGCTTAGAGGCGCTAGGAATCTACAATGAGCAGTTCTTC.

This clonotype was found many times. The rearrangement links TRBV28 to TRBJ2-2, with TRBD1 matching 7 bases. Germline V gene data show CDR1 as MDHEN and CDR2 as SYDVKM. Trimming removed 7 bases from V and 6 bases from J; junction bases left unmatched: 5. The CDR3 is made up of 13 amino acids. DNA of the CDR3: TGTGCCAGCAATAGGGGGCATTCCGGGGAGCTGTTTTTT. It specifies CASNRGHSGELFF. Drawing the rest from reference TRBV28 and TRBJ2-2, the complete variable domain is DVKVTQSSRYLVKRTGEKVFLECVQDMDHENMFWYRQDPGLGLRLIYFSYDVKMKEKGDIPEGYSVSREKKERFSLILESASTNQTSMYLCASNRGHSGELFFGEGSRLTVL.

The sample holds many counts of this clonotype. V is TRBV20-1 and J is TRBJ2-3; the D call may be TRBD1 or TRBD2 (5 bases each). The CDR3 extends over 13 amino acids. Deletions cut 3 bases from V and 2 bases from J, with 9 bases between. CDR1 and CDR2 from the germline V gene are DFQATT and SNEGSKA (reference sequence). The CDR3 DNA sequence: TGCAGTGCTAGTCTCGGGGCCACAGATACGCAGTATTTT. Residues: CSASLGATDTQYF.

This clonotype was seen many times. The chain combines TRBV20-1 with TRBJ2-3; D possibly corresponds to TRBD2 (7 bases). This CDR3 has 15 residues. V dropped 6 bases and J dropped 0 bases, with 16 bases sitting between them. Looked up from germline, CDR1 is DFQATT and CDR2 is SNEGSKA (reference sequence). This CDR3 is CSAPGGQRSTDTQYF. The CDR3 DNA sequence: TGCAGTGCCCCCGGGGGGCAGCGCAGCACAGATACGCAGTATTTT.

This clonotype came up many times. The chain recombines TRBV7-2 with TRBJ2-7, with 12 bases lining up with TRBD2. CDR1 and CDR2 from the germline V gene are SGHTA and FQGNSA. There are 20 residues in the CDR3. V shed 5 bases and J 2 bases; nucleotides not matched to a gene: 19. DNA of the CDR3: TGTGCCAGCAGCGAAACCTACCCGGGACTAGCGGGCGTGACCGCCTACGAGCAGTACTTC. Amino acid sequence: CASSETYPGLAGVTAYEQYF.

Ten or more counts support this clonotype. DNA for the CDR3: TGCAGTGCGGGGAAGGGACTAGCGGGGGACTACGAGCAGTACTTC. Encoded protein: CSAGKGLAGDYEQYF. This chain uses TRBV20-1 with TRBJ2-7, with 14 bases fitting TRBD2. Germline V gives CDR1 DFQATT, CDR2 SNEGSKA (reference sequence). This CDR3 region has 15 residues. Trimming at V came to 6 bases and at J to 3 bases, leaving 7 bases not matched to a gene.

This clonotype was seen many times. The chain is built from TRBV20-1 and TRBJ2-7, with TRBD2 matching over 11 bases. The germline CDR1 and CDR2 sequences are DFQATT and SNEGSKA (reference sequence). V was clipped by 6 bases and J by 1 base; unmatched bases: 23. This CDR3 spans 20 amino acids. CDR3 in DNA: TGCAGTGCCAGACGCGCACAAACTAGCGGGAGATTCTGGGGGTCCTACGAGCAGTACTTC. It encodes CSARRAQTSGRFWGSYEQYF.

This clonotype was seen a few times. The CDR3 spells CASSLHREETQYF. The CDR3 DNA follows: TGTGCCAGCAGCTTACACAGGGAGGAGACCCAGTACTTC. The gene calls are TRBV7-9 and TRBJ2-5; D perhaps matches TRBD1 (6 bases). The CDR3 contains 13 residues. Trimming took 2 bases from V and 5 from J, leaving 9 bases between them. Germline-derived CDR1 and CDR2 are SEHNR and FQNEAQ (reference sequence).